Listed below are T cell receptor beta chains from one sample, sequenced in a study of vaccination and CD4 T cells after COVID-19. For these TCRs, the target antigens are not known. TCRdb called the PCR reads again in MiXCR, with one record for every CDR3 protein. The sample contains approximately 7,600 distinct CDR3 sequences, roughly 49% of which appear only once. Sequencing used CD4+ T cells from blood, cultured in vitro. Every receptor here comes from a human donor in good health. The CDR3 runs from the conserved cysteine through the conserved F or W. A D gene is named only where the DNA matches it firmly. Some rows have no size entry. The others give once, few or many, or a class for an expanded clone.

d_call	clone_size	v_call	j_call	cdr3_aa	cdr3_nt
NA	NA	TRBV9	TRBJ1-6	CASSPEGVYNSPLHF	TGTGCCAGCAGCCCCGAGGGGGTATATAATTCACCCCTCCACTTT
NA	NA	TRBV30	TRBJ2-7	CAWTRPFKQQYF	TGTGCCTGGACCCGCCCCTTTAAGCAGCAGTACTTC
NA	NA	TRBV7-9	TRBJ2-2	CASSLGLATTGELFF	TGTGCCAGCAGCTTAGGGCTAGCGACGACCGGGGAGCTGTTTTTT
TRBD1	few	TRBV6-1	TRBJ1-3	CASRQGDSGNTIYF	TGTGCCAGCAGACAGGGGGACTCTGGAAACACCATATATTTT
TRBD1	NA	TRBV27	TRBJ2-7	CASSRSGTGWYEQYF	TGTGCCAGCAGCCGTTCCGGGACAGGGTGGTACGAGCAGTACTTC
TRBD1	NA	TRBV5-4	TRBJ1-1	CASSLDGGIRGAFF	TGTGCCAGCAGCTTGGATGGCGGGATCAGGGGGGCTTTCTTT
TRBD2	NA	TRBV28	TRBJ2-5	CASRSGASRETQYF	TGTGCCAGCAGGAGCGGGGCCTCCCGGGAGACCCAGTACTTC
TRBD2	NA	TRBV7-6	TRBJ2-7	CASSLDRAGTRAYEQYF	TGTGCCAGCAGCTTAGATCGGGCGGGGACTAGGGCCTACGAGCAGTACTTC
NA	NA	TRBV20-1	TRBJ1-6	CSARAGGGNSPLHF	TGCAGTGCAAGGGCTGGAGGGGGTAATTCACCCCTCCACTTT
NA	NA	TRBV28	TRBJ1-1	CASSLDYRAPNTEAFF	TGTGCCAGCAGCTTAGACTACAGGGCCCCGAACACTGAAGCTTTCTTT
NA	NA	TRBV5-6	TRBJ1-2	CASSLKGSYGYTF	TGTGCCAGCAGCTTGAAGGGTAGCTATGGCTACACCTTC
NA	NA	TRBV9	TRBJ1-2	CASSVGGVGGYYGYTF	TGTGCCAGCAGCGTAGGAGGAGTCGGAGGGTACTATGGCTACACCTTC
NA	NA	TRBV20-1	TRBJ2-3	CSATPVAALYSTDTQYF	TGCAGTGCTACCCCCGTCGCGGCCTTATATAGCACAGATACGCAGTATTTT
NA	NA	TRBV6-1	TRBJ1-1	CASSRRGTRVSVTEAFF	TGTGCCAGCAGCCGGAGGGGGACCAGGGTGTCCGTTACTGAAGCTTTCTTT
NA	NA	TRBV18	TRBJ1-5	CASSPGQSLNQPQHF	TGTGCCAGCTCACCTGGACAGAGCCTCAATCAGCCCCAGCATTTT
NA	NA	TRBV7-9	TRBJ2-3	CASSPFGNTDTQYF	TGTGCCAGCAGCCCATTCGGGAACACAGATACGCAGTATTTT
NA	NA	TRBV15	TRBJ2-5	CATSRDSRIVQETQYF	TGTGCCACCAGCAGAGATTCTCGTATCGTCCAAGAGACCCAGTACTTC
TRBD1	NA	TRBV19	TRBJ2-2	CASRDRAVTGELFF	TGTGCCAGTCGAGACAGGGCGGTGACCGGGGAGCTGTTTTTT
NA	once	TRBV6-2/TRBV6-3	TRBJ1-3	CASSYSVNTIYF	TGTGCCAGCAGTTACTCCGTGAACACCATATATTTT
NA	NA	TRBV7-9	TRBJ2-5	CASSSGQLQETQYF	TGTGCCAGCAGCTCCGGACAGCTTCAAGAGACCCAGTACTTC
TRBD1	few	TRBV11-2	TRBJ1-2	CASSPSTGAGYGYTF	TGTGCCAGCAGCCCATCCACAGGGGCAGGCTATGGCTACACCTTC
NA	few	TRBV6-2/TRBV6-3	TRBJ2-5	CASSYSPDRGETQYF	TGTGCCAGCAGTTACTCGCCGGACCGTGGGGAGACCCAGTACTTC
NA	few	TRBV29-1	TRBJ1-3	CSARRREASGNTIYF	TGCAGCGCCCGACGCAGGGAGGCGAGTGGAAACACCATATATTTT
TRBD1	NA	TRBV10-3	TRBJ1-2	CASSRDRGDNYGYTF	TGTGCCAGCAGTCGAGACAGGGGCGATAACTATGGCTACACCTTC
NA	NA	TRBV15	TRBJ2-1	CATSSGPYNEQFF	TGTGCCACCAGCAGTGGCCCATACAATGAGCAGTTCTTC
NA	once	TRBV10-1	TRBJ2-7	CARVPGHACEQYF	TGCGCCAGGGTCCCGGGACACGCCTGCGAGCAGTACTTC
NA	few	TRBV7-2	TRBJ2-2	CASSPSSTSTGELFF	TGTGCCAGCAGCCCTTCCTCAACTAGCACCGGGGAGCTGTTTTTT
NA	NA	TRBV20-1	TRBJ2-4	CSAREAKNIQYF	TGCAGTGCCCGCGAGGCCAAAAACATTCAGTACTTC
NA	NA	TRBV7-9	TRBJ1-1	CASSPTGMGTEAFF	TGTGCCAGCAGCCCAACAGGGATGGGCACTGAAGCTTTCTTT
TRBD1	NA	TRBV27	TRBJ2-5	CASSLTGGETQYF	TGTGCCAGCAGTTTGACAGGGGGGGAGACCCAGTACTTC
TRBD1	NA	TRBV27	TRBJ1-5	CASSLQGGLWMGNQPQHF	TGTGCCAGCAGCCTACAGGGGGGCCTATGGATGGGCAATCAGCCCCAGCATTTT